The 20 T cell receptor beta chains below were found in one sample sequenced in a study of Ad26.COV2.S vaccination and SARS-CoV-2 variants. This table comes from immunoSEQ multiplex PCR, and its TCRdb copy is limited to in-frame clones, with some not included. This sample has some 390,000 clones, with about nine tenths found just once. Sample treatment: over 15 received Ad26.COV2.S at low or high dose, single or two shots; roughly five received placebo; per-sample allocation not given. Day 63 following the first vaccine or placebo injection was when the samples were taken. The specimen was peripheral blood, collected in a trial of Ad26.COV2.S vaccine versus placebo. The receptor set was obtained from a person between 18 and 65 years old who received the Ad26.COV2.S COVID-19 vaccine or a placebo.

This clone appeared a single time. DNA for the CDR3: TGTGCCAGCAAAAGGCTGGATGAAGCTTTCTTT. Amino acids: CASKRLDEAFF. The rearrangement uses TRBV27 and TRBJ1-1; D unresolved. The CDR3 covers 11 residues. Trimming removed 7 bases from V and 7 bases from J, with 10 bases in between. Germline V gene sequence: CDR1 MNHEY, CDR2 SMNVEV (reference sequence).

This sequence joins TRBV7-8 and TRBJ1-1, with D uncertain. V lost 5 bases and J 0 bases, leaving 13 bases between the germline ends. CDR1 SGHVS and CDR2 FQNEAQ come from the germline V gene. CDR3 length: 15 residues. CDR3 residues: CASSLPGTMNTEAFF. CDR3 nucleotides: TGTGCCAGCAGCCTCCCGGGAACGATGAACACTGAAGCTTTCTTT.

The V and J genes are TRBV6-6 and TRBJ2-5; D not resolved. This CDR3 has 14 residues. Per germline, CDR1 MNHNY and CDR2 SVGAGI (reference sequence). The V gene lost 5 bases and the J gene lost 1 base, with 11 bases spanning the gap. The DNA for the CDR3 is TGTGCCAGCAGTATACAGTCACTCCAAGAGACCCAGTACTTC. Residues: CASSIQSLQETQYF.

The chain links TRBV24-1 to TRBJ2-3; a weak D match, TRBD1 (5 bases). The CDR3 covers 15 residues. From germline, CDR1 is KGHDR and CDR2 SFDVKD. The V end lost 3 bases, the J end lost 0 bases, and 9 bases lay between the germline ends. This chain's CDR3 is CATSDPGMSTDTQYF. DNA for the CDR3: TGTGCCACCAGTGATCCAGGGATGAGCACAGATACGCAGTATTTT.

The chain carries TRBV3-1 (or the pseudogene TRBV3-2) and TRBJ2-2; no reliable D call. Trimming stripped 10 bases from V and 0 bases from J, with 9 bases between. Per germline, CDR1 LGHDT and CDR2 YNNKEL (reference sequence). The CDR3 sequence is 13 residues long. CDR3 DNA sequence: TGTGCCACAGGACGTACGAACACCGGGGAGCTGTTTTTT. Protein: CATGRTNTGELFF.

The V and J genes are TRBV29-1 and TRBJ2-3, with D possibly being TRBD2 (7 bases). The CDR3 totals 14 residues. V was trimmed by 4 bases and J by 2 bases, leaving 13 bases between them. CDR1 is SQVTM and CDR2 is ANQGSEA in the germline V gene. CDR3 in DNA: TGCAGCGTTGGCTCGGGGGGCTTCACAGATACGCAGTATTTT. As protein: CSVGSGGFTDTQYF.

The rearrangement uses TRBV5-4 and TRBJ2-5; no clear D gene. Trimming pared 0 bases from V and 3 bases from J, leaving 9 bases between. The CDR3 is 14 residues long. CDR1 and CDR2 (germline): SGHNT, YYREEE (reference sequence). CDR3 in amino acids: CASSLDPGEETQYF. DNA of the CDR3: TGTGCCAGCAGCTTGGACCCGGGTGAAGAGACCCAGTACTTC.

The rearrangement links TRBV7-2 to TRBJ1-2; TRBD1 matches 9 bases. The junction had 5 bases not matched to a gene; V was cut back by 3 bases and J by 6 bases. The length of the CDR3 is 14 residues. CDR1 and CDR2 from the germline V gene are SGHTA and FQGNSA. CDR3 in DNA: TGTGCCAGCAGCTTTCCGACAGGGGGGGATGGCTACACCTTC. Translated: CASSFPTGGDGYTF. Full variable domain (outside the CDR3, taken from reference TRBV7-2 and TRBJ1-2): GAGVSQSPSNKVTEKGKDVELRCDPISGHTALYWYRQSLGQGLEFLIYFQGNSAPDKSGLPSDRFSAERTGGSVSTLTIQRTQQEDSAVYLCASSFPTGGDGYTFGSGTRLTVV.

This clone was seen only once. Other DNA sequences in this specimen translate into the identical CDR3. The chain is built from TRBV7-9 and TRBJ1-2; 7 bases are shared with TRBD1. Germline CDR1 and CDR2: SEHNR and FQNEAQ (reference sequence). The CDR3 sequence is 13 residues long. V shed 4 bases, J shed 5 bases, and the junction held 4 bases outside the gene matches. The CDR3 spells CASSSGTVYGYTF. DNA for the CDR3: TGTGCCAGCAGCTCCGGGACAGTGTATGGCTACACCTTC.

This clone was detected a few times. The CDR3, as DNA: TGTGCCAGCAGTGTTGTGGCTAACACCGGGGAGCTGTTTTTT. Its translation is CASSVVANTGELFF. This chain joins TRBV2 and TRBJ2-2; D ambiguous. The CDR3 totals 14 residues. Between the trimmed V and J ends, which lost 4 bases and 2 bases, there was a span of 8 bases. Germline lookup yields CDR1 SNHLY and CDR2 FYNNEI.

This sequence joins TRBV11-3 and TRBJ2-2; 7 bases line up with TRBD1. Germline trimming cut 5 bases from V and 2 bases from J; bases unmatched to any gene: 8. The CDR3 has 16 amino acids. CDR1 SGHNT and CDR2 YENEEA come from the germline V gene. The DNA of the CDR3 is TGTGCCAGCAGCGCGCGGACAGGCGGAAACACCGGGGAGCTGTTTTTT. Protein: CASSARTGGNTGELFF.

This rearrangement joins TRBV10-3 to TRBJ1-1; 7 positions match TRBD1. In germline, CDR1 is ENHRY, CDR2 SYGVKD. V shed 4 bases and J 3 bases; nucleotides not matched to a gene: 8. The CDR3 totals 15 residues. CDR3 coding DNA: TGTGCCATCAGTGTTTCGACAGGGAGAGACACTGAAGCTTTCTTT. The encoded protein is CAISVSTGRDTEAFF.

The CDR3 reads CASSFSAASGGFGYTF. In nucleotides, the CDR3 is TGTGCCAGCAGCTTTTCCGCCGCCTCAGGGGGCTTTGGCTACACCTTC. V and J are TRBV5-4 and TRBJ1-2; 8 bases are a match to TRBD1. The ends lost 2 bases at V and 7 bases at J; junction bases unmatched: 13. Germline CDR1 and CDR2: SGHNT and YYREEE (reference sequence). The CDR3 runs 16 residues. Looking up the rest from reference TRBV5-4 and TRBJ1-2 gives the full variable domain: ETGVTQSPTHLIKTRGQQVTLRCSSQSGHNTVSWYQQALGQGPQFIFQYYREEENGRGNFPPRFSGLQFPNYSSELNVNALELDDSALYLCASSFSAASGGFGYTFGSGTRLTVV.

V is TRBV30 and J is TRBJ1-1; 8 bases fit TRBD1. The CDR3 runs 12 residues. Looked up from germline, CDR1 is GTSNPN and CDR2 is SVGIG (reference sequence). V lost 5 bases and J lost 6; bases outside the gene matches: 5. The CDR3 DNA sequence: TGTGCCTGGGACAGGGGAGGGTCTGAAGCTTTCTTT. Its protein is CAWDRGGSEAFF.

As for this clone: Different DNA sequences within this sample yield the same CDR3. The chain links TRBV4-1 to TRBJ1-1; D is undetermined. Trimming removed 1 base at V and 5 bases at J, with 5 bases between. The CDR3 has 12 amino acids. Germline assignment: CDR1 MGHRA and CDR2 YSYEKL. CDR3 bases: TGCGCCAGCAGCCAAGTCGGGACTGAAGCTTTCTTT. It translates to CASSQVGTEAFF.

The rearrangement links TRBV7-9 to TRBJ2-7; D is perhaps TRBD2 (5 bases). The CDR3 covers 15 residues. CDR1 and CDR2 (germline): SEHNR, FQNEAQ (reference sequence). Deletions cut 2 bases from V and 2 bases from J, with 13 bases between. The DNA of the CDR3 is TGTGCCAGCAGCTTACTCTCGGGAACGGCCTACGAGCAGTACTTC. Amino acids: CASSLLSGTAYEQYF.

J is TRBJ1-1 and V is TRBV18; D remains unclear. The V and J ends lost 2 bases and 3 bases respectively, with 4 bases between them. Per germline, CDR1 KGHSH and CDR2 LQKENI. CDR3 length equals 12 residues. In DNA form, the CDR3 reads TGTGCCAGCTCACCAGGGGACACTGAAGCTTTCTTT. This gives the protein CASSPGDTEAFF.

Only a few counts were recorded for this clone. The V gene is TRBV18, the J gene TRBJ2-7; TRBD1 or TRBD2 may be the D gene (5 bases each). Germline V gene sequence: CDR1 KGHSH, CDR2 LQKENI. The CDR3 runs 16 residues. Trimming removed 5 bases from V and 0 bases from J, with 17 bases in between. In DNA, the CDR3 is TGTGCCAGCTCATCGATTAGGGGAGATATCTCCTACGAGCAGTACTTC. Protein sequence: CASSSIRGDISYEQYF. Using reference TRBV18 and TRBJ2-7 for the parts outside the CDR3, the full variable domain is NAGVMQNPRHLVRRRGQEARLRCSPMKGHSHVYWYRQLPEEGLKFMVYLQKENIIDESGMPKERFSAEFPKEGPSILRIQQVVRGDSAAYFCASSSIRGDISYEQYFGPGTRLTVT.

The CDR3 nucleotides read TGTGCCAGCAGCCAGGGGACAGGGTCTGGCTACACCTTC. It codes for CASSQGTGSGYTF. The rearrangement joins TRBV3-1 (or the pseudogene TRBV3-2) to TRBJ1-2; 9 nucleotides agree with TRBD1. The CDR3 runs to 13 residues. Germline V gene sequence: CDR1 LGHDT, CDR2 YNNKEL (reference sequence). V gave up 3 bases and J gave up 7 bases; unmatched junction bases: 3.

The CDR3 reads CASSLEGWESSGNTIYF. The CDR3 DNA reads TGTGCCAGCAGCTTAGAGGGTTGGGAGAGCTCTGGAAACACCATATATTTT. This chain links TRBV13 with TRBJ1-3; no clear D. Trimming stripped 1 base from V and 0 bases from J, with 13 bases between. CDR3 size: 17 residues. Germline loops: CDR1 PRHDT, CDR2 FYEKMQ (reference sequence).